The next 9 T cell receptor beta chains were all read from a single sample in a study of blood T cell repertoires in COVID-19. The repertoire was sequenced with immunoSEQ multiplex PCR; TCRdb's copy has only in-frame clones and lacks some. Here the sample spans about 120,000 clones, roughly nine tenths being singletons. Sequencing used peripheral blood. The receptors stem from a man aged 65 to 79 with active or convalescent COVID-19.

This chain links TRBV24-1 with TRBJ2-5; tentative D call: TRBD1 (5 bases). The V gene's germline CDR1 is KGHDR and CDR2 SFDVKD. Trimming cost V 1 base and J 5 bases, with 13 bases left between them. The CDR3 length is 15 residues. Written as DNA, the CDR3 is TGTGCCACCAGTGATTTCCGGTGGGGCCGTGAGACCCAGTACTTC. This translates into CATSDFRWGRETQYF.

The chain uses TRBV5-5 and TRBJ2-1; 13 bases are a match to TRBD2. Germline loops: CDR1 SGHKS, CDR2 YYEKEE (reference sequence). CDR3 length equals 17 residues. Germline trimming cut 0 bases from V and 8 bases from J; bases unmatched to any gene: 8. CDR3 coding DNA: TGTGCCAGCAGCTTGGGACTAGCGGGAGGTAGGGGGGATGAGCAGTTCTTC. Protein: CASSLGLAGGRGDEQFF.

The chain couples TRBV3-1 (or the pseudogene TRBV3-2) to TRBJ1-2; 8 bases fit TRBD1. J was trimmed by 8 bases and V by 1 base; bases with no gene match: 6. The germline V gene encodes CDR1 LGHDT and CDR2 YNNKEL (reference sequence). The CDR3 consists of 14 residues. The DNA for the CDR3 is TGTGCCAGCAGCCAAGGGGACAGGACGGGGGGCTACACCTTC. Protein product: CASSQGDRTGGYTF.

Of note for this clone: This likely stems from a read error, as it lies one base from a far larger clone. The genes are TRBV18 and TRBJ1-2; 8 positions agree with TRBD1. This CDR3 region has 14 residues. The V gene's germline CDR1 is KGHSH and CDR2 LQKENI. As DNA, the CDR3 is TGTGCCAGCTCACCAGGACAGGGAAGCTATGGCTACTCCTTC. This sequence encodes CASSPGQGSYGYSF.

The chain employs TRBV19 and TRBJ2-5; 8 bases agree with TRBD2. Germline CDR1 and CDR2: LNHDA and SQIVND (reference sequence). The V and J ends lost 10 bases and 5 bases, in that order; junction bases with no gene match: 9. The CDR3 spans 13 residues. This chain's CDR3 is CATREGGRETQYF. The CDR3 bases are TGTGCCACCCGGGAGGGCGGACGGGAGACCCAGTACTTC.

The chain uses TRBV19 and TRBJ1-5, with no clear D. The CDR3 contains 15 residues. CDR1 and CDR2 from the germline V gene are LNHDA and SQIVND (reference sequence). V was cut by 0 bases and J by 4 bases, with 10 bases left in between. CDR3 protein: CASSIDLSGNQPQHF. The CDR3 DNA reads TGTGCCAGTAGTATAGATCTATCGGGTAATCAGCCCCAGCATTTT.

The gene calls are TRBV11-2 and TRBJ2-7; 8 bases line up with TRBD1. V shed 4 bases and J 4 bases; nucleotides not matched to a gene: 3. Germline CDR1 SGHAT, CDR2 FQNNGV. CDR3 length: 13 residues. This CDR3 reads CASSSDRVYEQYF. The CDR3, as DNA: TGTGCCAGCAGCTCGGACAGGGTGTACGAGCAGTACTTC.

The V and J genes are TRBV28 and TRBJ2-4; 7 bases agree with TRBD1. This CDR3 is 15 amino acids long. CDR1 MDHEN and CDR2 SYDVKM come from the germline V gene. The V segment lost 2 bases and the J segment 6 bases; nucleotides outside the gene matches: 7. CDR3 bases: TGTGCCAGCAGTTTACTGTCAGGGGGTGGAAACATTCAGTACTTC. As protein: CASSLLSGGGNIQYF.

The sample holds one count of this clone. The chain employs TRBV18 and TRBJ2-2; TRBD1 might be the D (5 bases). This CDR3 is built from 16 residues. CDR1 and CDR2 from the germline V gene are KGHSH and LQKENI. Trimming took off 0 bases at V and 6 bases at J, with 14 bases between the two ends. CDR3: CASSPPTDIGAGELFF. Here the CDR3 DNA reads TGTGCCAGCTCACCACCCACGGATATAGGGGCCGGGGAGCTGTTTTTT.